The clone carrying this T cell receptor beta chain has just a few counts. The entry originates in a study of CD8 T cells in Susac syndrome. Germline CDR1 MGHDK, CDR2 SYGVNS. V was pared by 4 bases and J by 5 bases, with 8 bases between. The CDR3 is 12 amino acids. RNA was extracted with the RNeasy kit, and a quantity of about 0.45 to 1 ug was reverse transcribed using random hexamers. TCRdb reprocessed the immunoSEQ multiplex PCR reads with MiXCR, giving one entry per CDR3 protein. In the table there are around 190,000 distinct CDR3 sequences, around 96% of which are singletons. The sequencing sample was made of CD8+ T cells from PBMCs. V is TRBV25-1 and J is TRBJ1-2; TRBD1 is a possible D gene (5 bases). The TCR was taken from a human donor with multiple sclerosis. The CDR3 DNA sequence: TGTGCCAGCAGTGGGGACGTATATGGCTACACCTTC. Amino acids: CASSGDVYGYTF.